Below, 2 T cell receptor beta chains from the same sample are listed, as sequenced in a study of cytomegalovirus exposure and HLA in healthy donors. This PCR relied on a set of 60 Vbeta primers and 13 Jbeta primers. Profiled with immunoSEQ multiplex PCR; TCRdb holds only in-frame clones, not every one. The table has 150,000 to 180,000 clones, roughly 74% seen once; the top ten hold approximately 2.8%. The sample consisted of PBMCs. Receptor source: a man between 18 and 29 years old in good health and CMV-seronegative.

The V and J genes are TRBV28 and TRBJ1-6; D might be TRBD1 (5 bases). The V gene's germline CDR1 is MDHEN and CDR2 SYDVKM. V lost 5 bases and J lost 9, with 14 bases in between. The CDR3 is 14 residues long. The CDR3, as DNA: TGTGCCAGCAGTGATCCAGGGTTGGCTTCACCCCTCCACTTT. Translating gives CASSDPGLASPLHF.

The count of this clone is one. The chain uses TRBV13 and TRBJ1-1; possible D gene TRBD1, 6 bases. Per germline, CDR1 PRHDT and CDR2 FYEKMQ (reference sequence). The CDR3 runs 16 residues. V dropped 1 base and J dropped 2 bases, with 14 bases sitting between them. DNA for the CDR3: TGTGCCAGCAGCTTAGTGGGGGCTTTCGATAACACTGAAGCTTTCTTT. Protein: CASSLVGAFDNTEAFF.